Listed below are T cell receptor beta chains from one sample, sequenced in a study of cytomegalovirus exposure and HLA in healthy donors. Repertoires were generated with immunoSEQ multiplex PCR, while TCRdb's copy carries only in-frame clones and drops some. The sample lists 150,000 or so clones, over 60% occurring once. Specimen: PBMCs. The receptor source for this set is a woman under 30 in good health and CMV-seronegative. Each CDR3 is given with its conserved first and last residue. The D gene is left open where the match is weak. Only part of the rows carry a size: once, few, many, or a class if the clone is expanded.

j_call | d_call | clone_size | v_call | cdr3_aa | cdr3_nt
TRBJ2-1 | - | - | TRBV4-3 | CASSQDPARSNEQFF | TGCGCCAGCAGCCAAGATCCCGCGCGGAGCAATGAGCAGTTCTTC
TRBJ2-1 | - | once | TRBV7-7 | CAGSRGVYNEQFF | TGTGCTGGCAGTAGAGGAGTATACAATGAGCAGTTCTTC
TRBJ1-2 | TRBD1 | - | TRBV10-3 | CAISGGQGNGYTF | TGTGCCATCAGTGGGGGACAGGGAAATGGCTACACCTTC
TRBJ2-4 | - | - | TRBV7-2 | CASSAGTSGNIQYF | TGTGCCAGCAGCGCGGGGACTTCGGGAAACATTCAGTACTTC
TRBJ1-1 | TRBD1 | - | TRBV6-1 | CASTTGGTNTEAFF | TGTGCCAGCACAACAGGGGGTACGAACACTGAAGCTTTCTTT
TRBJ2-5 | - | - | TRBV5-1 | CASSLGQGETQYF | TGCGCCAGCAGCTTGGGTCAGGGGGAGACCCAGTACTTC
TRBJ2-1 | - | - | TRBV5-1 | CASSLLAPEYNEQFF | TGCGCCAGCAGCCTTCTAGCGCCGGAGTACAATGAGCAGTTCTTC
TRBJ1-2 | - | - | TRBV7-9 | CASSFDRGFNYGYTF | TGTGCCAGCAGCTTTGATAGGGGATTCAACTATGGCTACACCTTC
TRBJ1-5 | TRBD1 | - | TRBV2 | CATGGTGENQPQHF | TGTGCCACCGGGGGGACAGGCGAAAATCAGCCCCAGCATTTT
TRBJ1-1 | TRBD1 | once | TRBV7-2 | CASSWQGALLAFF | TGTGCCAGCAGCTGGCAGGGGGCATTGTTAGCTTTCTTT
TRBJ2-3 | - | - | TRBV7-8 | CASSLDFKGDTQYF | TGTGCCAGCAGCTTAGATTTCAAGGGGGATACGCAGTATTTT
TRBJ2-1 | - | - | TRBV5-1 | CASSLVGDNEQFF | TGCGCCAGCAGCTTGGTCGGAGACAATGAGCAGTTCTTC
TRBJ1-2 | TRBD1 | - | TRBV2 | CASSLSPFRDRGNNYGYTF | TGTGCCAGCTCTCTGAGCCCCTTTAGGGACAGGGGAAACAACTATGGCTACACCTTC
TRBJ2-1 | - | once | TRBV21-1 | CASSREDPGSYNEQFF | TGTGCCAGCAGCAGGGAGGACCCTGGCTCCTACAATGAGCAGTTCTTC
TRBJ2-7 | TRBD1 | - | TRBV18 | CASSLDRGNYEQYF | TGTGCCAGCTCATTGGACAGGGGAAACTACGAGCAGTACTTC
TRBJ2-5 | TRBD1 | - | TRBV27 | CASSRDRETQYF | TGTGCCAGCAGTCGGGACAGGGAGACCCAGTACTTC
TRBJ2-7 | - | few | TRBV4-1 | CASSQDLREQYF | TGCGCCAGCAGCCAAGATTTGAGGGAGCAGTACTTC
TRBJ2-7 | - | few | TRBV29-1 | CSVDSYYEQYF | TGCAGCGTTGACAGTTACTACGAGCAGTACTTC
TRBJ2-7 | - | - | TRBV6-5 | CASSAGQRQYF | TGTGCCAGCAGTGCCGGACAGAGGCAGTACTTC
TRBJ2-2 | - | few | TRBV6-5 | CASSATVGAGELFF | TGTGCCAGCAGTGCCACGGTAGGGGCCGGGGAGCTGTTTTTT
TRBJ2-7 | TRBD2 | - | TRBV11-2 | CASNMASGGGSYEQYF | TGTGCCAGCAATATGGCTAGCGGGGGGGGATCCTACGAGCAGTACTTC
TRBJ1-1 | TRBD1 | - | TRBV5-4 | CASSVMTGVGTEAFF | TGTGCCAGCAGCGTAATGACAGGGGTCGGCACTGAAGCTTTCTTT
TRBJ2-7 | TRBD2 | - | TRBV19 | CASSMGGVYEQYF | TGTGCCAGTAGTATGGGGGGGGTGTACGAGCAGTACTTC
TRBJ2-1 | TRBD2 | - | TRBV11-3 | CASSPSAGLGFF | TGTGCCAGCAGCCCCTCAGCTGGACTAGGGTTCTTC
TRBJ2-5 | - | - | TRBV29-1 | CSVAQLLTQTQYF | TGCAGCGTTGCCCAACTACTCACCCAGACCCAGTACTTC
TRBJ2-7 | TRBD1 | - | TRBV18 | CASSYEGTGPPEQYF | TGTGCCAGCTCCTACGAGGGGACAGGGCCCCCCGAGCAGTACTTC
TRBJ2-7 | - | few | TRBV28 | CASSPHRDPYEQYF | TGTGCCAGCAGTCCGCACAGGGACCCCTACGAGCAGTACTTC
TRBJ1-4 | - | few | TRBV28 | CASSPYREREEKLFF | TGTGCCAGCAGTCCGTACAGGGAACGCGAGGAAAAACTGTTTTTT
TRBJ2-3 | - | once | TRBV27 | CASSLRAGLVSQYF | TGTGCCAGCAGTTTAAGAGCAGGTTTGGTATCGCAGTATTTT
TRBJ1-3 | TRBD1 | few | TRBV27 | CASSIRDRGPTNSGNTIYF | TGTGCCAGCAGTATTCGGGACAGGGGACCAACCAACTCTGGAAACACCATATATTTT
TRBJ2-1 | TRBD2 | - | TRBV7-9 | CASSPGGAGGRNEQFF | TGTGCCAGCAGCCCCGGGGGAGCGGGAGGGAGGAATGAGCAGTTCTTC
TRBJ1-2 | TRBD1 | few | TRBV30 | CAWRRDRENYGYTF | TGTGCCTGGCGCCGGGACAGGGAAAACTATGGCTACACCTTC
TRBJ2-7 | - | - | TRBV4-1 | CASSLGVLGDYEQYF | TGCGCCAGCAGCCTAGGAGTCTTGGGAGACTACGAGCAGTACTTC
TRBJ1-6 | TRBD1 | few | TRBV30 | CAWRRDSNSPLHF | TGTGCCTGGAGACGGGACAGTAATTCACCCCTCCACTTT
TRBJ1-1 | TRBD1 | once | TRBV7-9 | CSSSLDFGRGITEAFF | TGTTCCAGCAGCTTAGATTTCGGCAGGGGGATCACTGAAGCTTTCTTT
TRBJ2-7 | TRBD1 | - | TRBV28 | CASSDFTVTGIYEQYF | TGTGCCAGCAGCGACTTTACCGTGACAGGGATCTACGAGCAGTACTTC
TRBJ2-1 | - | - | TRBV4-3 | CASSRARDSSYNEQFF | TGCGCCAGCAGCCGAGCCAGGGATAGCTCCTACAATGAGCAGTTCTTC
TRBJ1-2 | - | - | TRBV14 | CASSQGTRYGYTF | TGTGCCAGCAGCCAAGGGACACGCTATGGCTACACCTTC
TRBJ2-3 | TRBD2 | - | TRBV4-1 | CATSPRAGGTDTQYF | TGCGCCACCTCCCCTCGCGCGGGGGGCACAGATACGCAGTATTTT
TRBJ2-5 | - | - | TRBV4-3 | CASSQEAQGMGETQYF | TGCGCCAGCAGCCAAGAGGCCCAGGGCATGGGAGAGACCCAGTACTTC
TRBJ1-1 | TRBD1 | - | TRBV5-6 | CASSQGETEAFF | TGTGCCAGCAGCCAGGGGGAGACTGAAGCTTTCTTT
TRBJ1-1 | - | few | TRBV18 | CASSPPSSGTEAFF | TGTGCCAGCTCACCACCGTCTAGTGGGACTGAAGCTTTCTTT
TRBJ1-1 | - | - | TRBV18 | CASSTGTASSGTEAFF | TGTGCCAGCTCAACCGGGACGGCAAGTAGCGGCACTGAAGCTTTCTTT
TRBJ2-2 | - | - | TRBV19 | CASSITGGNTGELFF | TGTGCCAGTAGTATTACCGGGGGGAACACCGGGGAGCTGTTTTTT
TRBJ2-4 | TRBD2 | - | TRBV7-9 | CASSLLAGGNIQYF | TGTGCCAGCAGCCTACTAGCGGGGGGAAACATTCAGTACTTC
TRBJ2-5 | TRBD1 | - | TRBV14 | CASSLRTGGKGKTQYF | TGTGCCAGCAGCCTCCGGACAGGGGGTAAAGGGAAGACCCAGTACTTC
TRBJ1-1 | - | - | TRBV19 | CASSIHSTEAFF | TGTGCCAGTAGTATCCACAGTACTGAAGCTTTCTTT
TRBJ1-1 | - | - | TRBV20-1 | CSARTETEAFF | TGCAGTGCTAGGACAGAAACTGAAGCTTTCTTT
TRBJ1-5 | TRBD1 | - | TRBV28 | CASSRGQLWPQHF | TGTGCCAGCAGCCGGGGACAGCTTTGGCCCCAGCATTTT
TRBJ2-3 | TRBD1 | - | TRBV4-1 | CASSKTGVGTDTQYF | TGCGCCAGCAGCAAAACAGGGGTGGGGACAGATACGCAGTATTTT
TRBJ2-7 | - | - | TRBV18 | CASSPSQDSYEQYF | TGTGCCAGCTCACCAAGTCAGGACTCCTACGAGCAGTACTTC
TRBJ1-5 | TRBD1 | few | TRBV29-1 | CSVQGAKGQPQHF | TGCAGCGTCCAGGGGGCTAAGGGTCAGCCCCAGCATTTT
TRBJ2-6 | - | - | TRBV7-2 | CASSLDPTSGANGLTF | TGTGCCAGCAGCTTAGACCCCACCTCTGGGGCCAACGGCCTGACTTTC
TRBJ2-3 | TRBD1 | few | TRBV5-4 | CASSLRTGWGTDTQYF | TGTGCCAGCAGCCTTCGGACAGGATGGGGCACAGATACGCAGTATTTT
TRBJ1-1 | - | - | TRBV7-2 | CASNRQNLNTEAFF | TGTGCCAGCAACCGACAGAATTTGAACACTGAAGCTTTCTTT